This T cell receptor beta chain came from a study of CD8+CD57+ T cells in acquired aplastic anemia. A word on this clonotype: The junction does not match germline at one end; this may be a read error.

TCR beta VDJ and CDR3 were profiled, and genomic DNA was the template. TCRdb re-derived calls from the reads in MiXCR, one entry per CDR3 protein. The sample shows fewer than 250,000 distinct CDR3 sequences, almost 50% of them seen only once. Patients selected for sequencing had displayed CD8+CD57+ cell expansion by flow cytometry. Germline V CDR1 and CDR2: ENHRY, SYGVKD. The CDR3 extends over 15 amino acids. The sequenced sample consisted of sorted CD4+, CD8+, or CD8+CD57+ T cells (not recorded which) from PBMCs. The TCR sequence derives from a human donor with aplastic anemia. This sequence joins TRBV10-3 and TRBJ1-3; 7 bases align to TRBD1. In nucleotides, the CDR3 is TGTGCCAGCAGTGACTGTCCGGGACAGGGAAACACCATATATTTT. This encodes CASSDCPGQGNTIYF.